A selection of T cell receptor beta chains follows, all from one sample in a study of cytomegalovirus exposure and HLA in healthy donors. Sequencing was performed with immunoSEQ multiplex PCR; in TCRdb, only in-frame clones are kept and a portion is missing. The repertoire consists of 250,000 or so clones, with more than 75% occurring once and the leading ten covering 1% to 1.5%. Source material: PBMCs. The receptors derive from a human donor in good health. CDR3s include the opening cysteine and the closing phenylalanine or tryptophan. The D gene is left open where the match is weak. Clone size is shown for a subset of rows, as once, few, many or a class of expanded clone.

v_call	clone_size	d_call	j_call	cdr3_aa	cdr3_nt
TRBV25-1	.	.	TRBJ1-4	CASRDSGMVDEKLFF	TGTGCCAGCCGAGATTCAGGGATGGTAGATGAAAAACTGTTTTTT
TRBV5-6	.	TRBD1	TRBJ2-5	CASSFDRGETQYF	TGTGCCAGCAGCTTTGACAGGGGGGAGACCCAGTACTTC
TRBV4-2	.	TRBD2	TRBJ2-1	CASSQEAGTSGRRFRNEQFF	TGTGCCAGCAGCCAAGAAGCCGGGACTAGCGGGAGGCGGTTTCGGAATGAGCAGTTCTTC
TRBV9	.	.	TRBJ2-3	CASSVALGRRGTDTQYF	TGTGCCAGCAGCGTAGCTCTGGGGAGAAGAGGCACAGATACGCAGTATTTT
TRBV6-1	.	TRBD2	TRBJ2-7	CASSEARGSASGDYEQYF	TGTGCCAGCAGTGAAGCAAGAGGTTCGGCTAGCGGAGACTACGAGCAGTACTTC
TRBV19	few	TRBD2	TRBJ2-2	CASSIDGLRGAGELFF	TGTGCCAGTAGTATAGACGGCCTCCGGGGGGCCGGGGAGCTGTTTTTT
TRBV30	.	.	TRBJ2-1	CAWSGGDKSVSYNEQFF	TGTGCCTGGAGTGGGGGGGATAAGTCTGTTTCCTACAATGAGCAGTTCTTC
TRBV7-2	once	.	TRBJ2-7	CASSRPDGTYEQYF	TGTGCCAGCAGCAGACCGGACGGGACCTACGAGCAGTACTTC
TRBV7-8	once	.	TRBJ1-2	CASSQPGDNYGYTF	TGTGCCAGCAGCCAACCGGGAGACAACTATGGCTACACCTTC
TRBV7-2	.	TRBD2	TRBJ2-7	CASSLDLAGHYEQYF	TGTGCCAGCAGCTTAGATCTAGCGGGCCACTACGAGCAGTACTTC
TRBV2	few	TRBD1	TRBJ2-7	CASKRPYRGKLGDEQYF	TGTGCCAGCAAAAGACCCTACAGGGGCAAACTGGGGGACGAGCAGTACTTC
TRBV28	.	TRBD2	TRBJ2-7	CASGTSGIGLAYEQYF	TGTGCCAGCGGGACTAGCGGGATTGGGCTGGCCTACGAGCAGTACTTC
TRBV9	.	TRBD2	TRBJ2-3	CASSTPGLAGRDTQYF	TGTGCCAGCAGCACGCCGGGACTAGCGGGAAGAGATACGCAGTATTTT
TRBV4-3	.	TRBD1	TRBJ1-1	CASSQEPTGPTEAFF	TGCGCCAGCAGCCAAGAACCGACAGGGCCCACTGAAGCTTTCTTT
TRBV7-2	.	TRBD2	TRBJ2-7	CASAPAGVVYYEQYF	TGTGCCAGCGCCCCGGCGGGAGTAGTATACTACGAGCAGTACTTC
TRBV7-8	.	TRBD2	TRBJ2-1	CASSFPQNSGSSDEQFF	TGTGCCAGCAGCTTCCCCCAAAATAGCGGGAGTAGCGATGAGCAGTTCTTC
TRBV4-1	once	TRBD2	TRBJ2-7	CASSLGGASGRYEQYF	TGCGCCAGCAGCCTAGGCGGGGCTAGCGGGAGGTATGAGCAGTACTTC
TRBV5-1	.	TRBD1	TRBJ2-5	CASSLDRRGQETQYF	TGCGCCAGCAGCTTGGATCGCAGGGGGCAAGAGACCCAGTACTTC
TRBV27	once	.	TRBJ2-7	CASSSLRGSRYEQYF	TGTGCCAGCAGTTCCCTCAGGGGTTCGCGCTACGAGCAGTACTTC
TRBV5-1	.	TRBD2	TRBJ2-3	CASSTGLAVSTDTQYF	TGCGCCAGCAGCACAGGACTAGCGGTTAGCACAGATACGCAGTATTTT
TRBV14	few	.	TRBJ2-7	CASSQDRLGRGNEQYF	TGTGCCAGCAGCCAAGATAGGCTTGGCAGGGGCAACGAGCAGTACTTC
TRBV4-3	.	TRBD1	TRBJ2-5	CASSQATGGRETQYF	TGCGCCAGCAGCCAAGCGACAGGGGGCCGGGAGACCCAGTACTTC